Listed below are T cell receptor beta chains from one sample, sequenced in a study of cytomegalovirus exposure and HLA in healthy donors. Clones were sequenced by immunoSEQ multiplex PCR, and TCRdb holds only the in-frame ones, with some missing. The data show more than 150,000 clones, roughly 84% seen once. Sequencing input: PBMCs. Receptors were obtained from a girl under three years old in good health and CMV-seronegative. Both conserved end residues are part of each CDR3. The D gene is left open where the match is weak. A row's size may be missing; if present it is once, few, many or a size class.

TRBD1	TRBV27	.	TRBJ1-2	17	TGTGCCAGCAGTTTAAGACGCGACAGGGGAAGGGACTATGGCTACACCTTC	CASSLRRDRGRDYGYTF
TRBD1	TRBV4-1	.	TRBJ2-1	18	TGCGCCAGCAGCCAAGTCCCCTTCGACAGGGGGCCCTACAATGAGCAGTTCTTC	CASSQVPFDRGPYNEQFF
.	TRBV5-3	.	TRBJ2-4	15	TGTGCCAGAAGCTTGGTGACAGTCGGCAAAAACATTCAGTACTTC	CARSLVTVGKNIQYF
.	TRBV5-4	.	TRBJ1-1	14	TGTGCCAGCAGCCAAGGGGGGGTTGGGACTGAAGCTTTCTTT	CASSQGGVGTEAFF
.	TRBV13	.	TRBJ1-6	15	TGTGCCAGCAGCCCCCAGGGTTCCTATAATTCACCCCTCCACTTT	CASSPQGSYNSPLHF
TRBD1	TRBV6-5	.	TRBJ2-2	15	TGTGCCAGCAGTACCCGACAGGGGGGGTCCGGGGAGCTGTTTTTT	CASSTRQGGSGELFF
.	TRBV7-9	.	TRBJ1-5	12	TGTGCCAGCAGCTTGGGAGATCAGCCCCAGCATTTT	CASSLGDQPQHF
TRBD2	TRBV5-1	.	TRBJ2-1	14	TGCGCCAGCAGCAACACAGCGGGGGGGTTTGAGCAGTTCTTC	CASSNTAGGFEQFF
.	TRBV19	once	TRBJ1-5	16	TGTGCCAGTAGTATAGGTGCGGGTACTTTTTATCAGCCCCAGCATTTT	CASSIGAGTFYQPQHF
.	TRBV10-3	.	TRBJ1-2	14	TGTGCCACCCACTCCACAACAGAGTACTATGGCTACACCTTC	CATHSTTEYYGYTF
TRBD2	TRBV5-6	.	TRBJ2-7	16	TGTGCCAGCAGCTTGTTATATTTGCGGGAGGGGGACGAGCAGTACTTC	CASSLLYLREGDEQYF
TRBD2	TRBV6-1	once	TRBJ2-1	19	TGTGCCAGCAGTGAGTGTTCCTTTAGTTGGGGGGAGGGGAGGAATGAGCAGTTCTTC	CASSECSFSWGEGRNEQFF
.	TRBV30	.	TRBJ1-2	17	TGTGCCTGGAGCAAAGGAGGGTTTAGTGGTGGTCGGCGTGGCTACACCTTC	CAWSKGGFSGGRRGYTF
TRBD1	TRBV6-1	.	TRBJ2-2	15	TGTGCCAGCAGAGACAGGGGGGTATACACCGGGGAGCTGTTTTTT	CASRDRGVYTGELFF
TRBD2	TRBV9	.	TRBJ2-2	17	TGTGCCAGCAGCGTAGCAAGCGGGGGTCTGAACACCGGGGAGCTGTTTTTT	CASSVASGGLNTGELFF
.	TRBV7-6	.	TRBJ2-7	13	TGTGCCAGCAGCTTATCAGGGAACAACGAGCAGTACTTC	CASSLSGNNEQYF
TRBD2	TRBV6-1	.	TRBJ2-5	15	TGTGCCAGCAGCGGGACTAGCGGGAGGGAAGAGACCCAGTACTTC	CASSGTSGREETQYF
TRBD1	TRBV30	once	TRBJ1-5	15	TGTGCCTGGAGTACCGGACAGGGACAGTTGCAGCCCCAGCATTTT	CAWSTGQGQLQPQHF
.	TRBV10-3	.	TRBJ2-6	15	TGTGCCACAGGGATTAAGGTCTCTGGGGCCAACGTCCTGACTTTC	CATGIKVSGANVLTF
.	TRBV6-6	.	TRBJ1-4	14	TGTGCCAGCAGTTACGTCAGGGGTGGAGAAAAACTGTTTTTT	CASSYVRGGEKLFF
.	TRBV7-8	.	TRBJ2-5	13	TGTGCCAGCAGGTACAGATTCCAAGAGACCCAGTACTTC	CASRYRFQETQYF
TRBD2	TRBV11-2	.	TRBJ2-1	15	TGTGCCAGCAGCCGACTAGCGGGGGCCTACAATGAGCAGTTCTTC	CASSRLAGAYNEQFF
.	TRBV7-9	.	TRBJ1-1	12	TGTGCCAGCAGCTTAGATCCGGTTTTAGCTTTCTTT	CASSLDPVLAFF
.	TRBV30	.	TRBJ2-7	12	TGTGCCTGGAAGAGGGGGTCCAAAGCGCAGTACTTC	CAWKRGSKAQYF
TRBD2	TRBV6-5	once	TRBJ2-1	15	TGTGCCAGCAGAACGACTAGCGGGGGGACGAATGAGCAGTTCTTC	CASRTTSGGTNEQFF
TRBD1	TRBV11-2	.	TRBJ1-1	15	TGTGCCAGCAGCCCCCCAGGGGGCGCGGGGACTGAAGCTTTCTTT	CASSPPGGAGTEAFF
.	TRBV11-3	.	TRBJ2-1	11	TGTGCCAGCAGCGCCGGCAATGAGCAGTTCTTC	CASSAGNEQFF
.	TRBV2	.	TRBJ2-1	15	TGTGCCAGCAGTGACGCGACTAGAAGTTCCGGTGAGCAGTTCTTC	CASSDATRSSGEQFF
.	TRBV2	once	TRBJ1-4	14	TGTGCCAGCAGGGCTCGTTCAACTAATGAAAAACTGTTTTTT	CASRARSTNEKLFF
.	TRBV27	once	TRBJ2-5	16	TGTGCCAGCAGCGACGGCGCCGGGGTTTTACGAGAGACCCAGTACTTC	CASSDGAGVLRETQYF
TRBD1	TRBV5-4	.	TRBJ1-6	14	TGTGCCAGCAGCCCGACAGGGAAGGATTCACCCCTCCACTTT	CASSPTGKDSPLHF
TRBD1	TRBV6-6	.	TRBJ2-7	16	TGTGCCAGCAGTCTACCCCCACAGGGGTTGCCCTACGAGCAGTACTTC	CASSLPPQGLPYEQYF
TRBD1	TRBV4-1	few	TRBJ2-7	15	TGCGCCAGCAGCCTGGCCGGGACAGGGATGGACGAGCAGTACTTC	CASSLAGTGMDEQYF
.	TRBV4-1	.	TRBJ2-6	18	TGCGCCAGCAGCCAAGTAAAACAGGGTAACCCTGGGGCCAACGTCCTGGCTTTC	CASSQVKQGNPGANVLAF
.	TRBV27	.	TRBJ2-3	16	TGTGCCAGCAGTTTTATGGGGAGAACTTGGGCAGATACGCAGTATTTT	CASSFMGRTWADTQYF
TRBD1	TRBV19	.	TRBJ1-6	13	TGTGCCAGTAGTCGAACAGGGGGTTCACCCCTCCACTTT	CASSRTGGSPLHF
TRBD1	TRBV5-1	.	TRBJ1-1	13	TGCGCCAGCAGCGGACAGGGAGGGACTGAAGCTTTCTTT	CASSGQGGTEAFF
TRBD1	TRBV5-6	.	TRBJ1-6	18	TGTGCCAGCAGCTTGACAGGGGCCCTGAGCTCCTATAATTCACCCCTCCACTTT	CASSLTGALSSYNSPLHF
TRBD1	TRBV5-8	.	TRBJ1-2	15	TGTGCCAGCAGCACCCGACAGGGGGCCGGGTATGGCTACACCTTC	CASSTRQGAGYGYTF
TRBD1	TRBV6-5	.	TRBJ2-2	15	TGTGCCAGCAGTCGACAGGGCATAAACACCGGGGAGCTGTTTTTT	CASSRQGINTGELFF
.	TRBV27	.	TRBJ2-1	14	TGTGCCAGCAGTCCAGTAGCGACCTACAATGAGCAGTTCTTC	CASSPVATYNEQFF
TRBD1	TRBV19	.	TRBJ1-1	15	TGTGCCAGTAGTCCGAGTGACAGGGTAGTCACTGAAGCTTTCTTT	CASSPSDRVVTEAFF
.	TRBV6-1	.	TRBJ1-2	13	TGTGCCAGCAGTGAAAGAACGGACTATGGCTACACCTTC	CASSERTDYGYTF
.	TRBV5-1	few	TRBJ1-5	11	TGCGCCAGGGGAGGGGTTCAGCCCCAGCATTTT	CARGGVQPQHF
TRBD1	TRBV25-1	.	TRBJ1-5	17	TGTGCCAGCAGTAGGGGACAGGGTGGTGATCGCAATCAGCCCCAGCATTTT	CASSRGQGGDRNQPQHF
TRBD2	TRBV4-3	.	TRBJ2-1	18	TGCGCCAGCAGCCAAGGGACCGGGACTAGCGGGAGGGAGCATGAGCAGTTCTTC	CASSQGTGTSGREHEQFF
.	TRBV5-4	.	TRBJ2-1	15	TGTGCCAGCAGCTTGGGGAGGAGCTCCTACAATGAGCAGTTCTTC	CASSLGRSSYNEQFF
TRBD1	TRBV15	once	TRBJ1-1	14	TGTGCCACCAGCCGGGACAGGGTGAACACTGAAGCTTTCTTT	CATSRDRVNTEAFF
.	TRBV5-1	.	TRBJ1-4	15	TGCGCCAGCAGCTTGACTCTGGGCAGAGATGAAAAACTGTTTTTT	CASSLTLGRDEKLFF